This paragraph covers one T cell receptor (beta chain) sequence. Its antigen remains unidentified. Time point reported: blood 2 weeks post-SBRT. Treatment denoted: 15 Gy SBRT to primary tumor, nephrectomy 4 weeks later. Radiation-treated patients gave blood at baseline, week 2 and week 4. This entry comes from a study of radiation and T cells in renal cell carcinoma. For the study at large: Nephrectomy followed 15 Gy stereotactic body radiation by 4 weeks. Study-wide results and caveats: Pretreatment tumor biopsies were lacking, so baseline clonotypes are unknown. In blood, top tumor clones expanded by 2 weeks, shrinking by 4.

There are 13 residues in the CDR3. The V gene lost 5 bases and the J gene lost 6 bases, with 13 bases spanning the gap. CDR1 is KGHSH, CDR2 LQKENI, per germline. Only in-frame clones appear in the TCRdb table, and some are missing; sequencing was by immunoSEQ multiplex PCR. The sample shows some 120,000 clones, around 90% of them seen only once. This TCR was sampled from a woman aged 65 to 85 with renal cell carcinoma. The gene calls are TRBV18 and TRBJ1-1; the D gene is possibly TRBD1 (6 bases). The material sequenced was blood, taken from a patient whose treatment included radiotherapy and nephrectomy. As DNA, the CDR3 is TGTGCCAGCTCATCACAGGGACTGGCTGAAGCTTTCTTT. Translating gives CASSSQGLAEAFF.